Sequencing of this T cell receptor beta chain was carried out in a study of shared clonotypes between healthy human individuals. This CDR3 is 12 amino acids long. CDR1 SQVTM and CDR2 ANQGSEA come from the germline V gene. The V and J ends lost 7 bases and 5 bases, in that order; junction bases with no gene match: 5. In this sample, this clone turned up once. Its antigen is unidentified. Original analysis: Filtering differed for immunoSEQ, which gave only junction sequences without quality scores. Profiling relied on immunoSEQ multiplex PCR, and the TCRdb table lists in-frame clones only, not all of them. Clonal size and the V and J genes are those of that table, whereas D and trimming came from the DNA. The sample consists of 400,000 or so clones, roughly 96% of them appearing once. Study-wide results and limits: Only a few donors were included, so the genetic and exposure-history diversity represented was limited.

This receptor was identified in a man aged 25-45 years in good health. The sample taken for sequencing was memory CD8+ T cells sorted from blood. The subset is: CD45RO+ cells pooled with CCR7-negative TemRA cells. This chain joins TRBV29-1 and TRBJ2-5; 9 bases align to TRBD1. The CDR3 bases are TGCAGCGAACAGGGGGCTGGGGAGACCCAGTACTTC. It codes for CSEQGAGETQYF.